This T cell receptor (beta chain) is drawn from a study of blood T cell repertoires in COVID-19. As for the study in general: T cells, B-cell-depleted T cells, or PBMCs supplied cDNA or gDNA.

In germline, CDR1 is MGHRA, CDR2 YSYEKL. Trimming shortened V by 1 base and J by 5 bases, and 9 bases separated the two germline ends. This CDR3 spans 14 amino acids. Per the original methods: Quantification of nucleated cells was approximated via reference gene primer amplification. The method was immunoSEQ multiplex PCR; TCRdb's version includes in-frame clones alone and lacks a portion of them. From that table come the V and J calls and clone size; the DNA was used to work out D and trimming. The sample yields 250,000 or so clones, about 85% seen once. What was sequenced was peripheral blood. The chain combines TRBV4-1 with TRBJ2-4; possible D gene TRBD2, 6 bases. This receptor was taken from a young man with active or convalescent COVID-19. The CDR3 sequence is CASSQAGTQNIQYF. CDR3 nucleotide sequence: TGCGCCAGCAGCCAAGCTGGGACTCAAAACATTCAGTACTTC.